The 22 T cell receptor beta chains in this list originate from one sample, sequenced in a study of cytomegalovirus exposure and HLA in healthy donors. A multiplex PCR was run with 60 Vbeta primers and 13 Jbeta primers. Libraries were prepared by immunoSEQ multiplex PCR; TCRdb keeps only in-frame clonotypes and omits some of them. The sample shows approximately 100,000 clones, less than 70% of them seen only once. The sequencing input was PBMCs. The receptor source for this set is a woman between 65 and 79 years old in good health and CMV-seropositive.

This clone was observed a few times. The rearrangement joins TRBV12-2 to TRBJ2-3; TRBD2 is taken as the D call from the table, unchecked against the DNA. TRBV12-2 is described as a pseudogene. The CDR3 has 18 residues. CDR3 loop: CASRLIPQAGGPTDTQYF. DNA of the CDR3: TGTGCAAGTCGCTTAATCCCTCAAGCGGGGGGGCCCACAGATACGCAGTATTTT.

The rearrangement uses TRBV5-6 and TRBJ1-1; D is uncertain. Germline V lookup: CDR1 SGHDT, CDR2 YYEEEE. The CDR3 length is 15 residues. V lost 4 bases to trimming and J lost 0 bases, with 13 bases between them. Here the CDR3 reads CASSPLRVMNTEAFF. CDR3 DNA: TGTGCCAGCAGCCCCCTAAGAGTCATGAACACTGAAGCTTTCTTT. The full variable domain, its missing parts supplied by reference TRBV5-6 and TRBJ1-1, is DAGVTQSPTHLIKTRGQQVTLRCSPKSGHDTVSWYQQALGQGPQFIFQYYEEEERQRGNFPDRFSGHQFPNYSSELNVNALLLGDSALYLCASSPLRVMNTEAFFGQGTRLTVV.

This rearrangement joins TRBV30 to TRBJ2-3, with D possibly TRBD1 on 6 matching bases. CDR3 length: 15 amino acids. The V gene lost 0 bases and the J gene lost 5 bases, with 15 bases spanning the gap. Germline assignment: CDR1 GTSNPN and CDR2 SVGIG (reference sequence). CDR3: CAWSVGGVRGDTQYF. CDR3 DNA sequence: TGTGCCTGGAGTGTAGGGGGTGTACGGGGAGATACGCAGTATTTT.

The chain has TRBV19 and TRBJ1-2, with TRBD1 matching over 10 bases. V shed 3 bases, J shed 6 bases, and the junction held 10 bases outside the gene matches. Germline lookup yields CDR1 LNHDA and CDR2 SQIVND (reference sequence). The CDR3 is made up of 16 amino acids. The CDR3 here is CASSIYPGQGINGYTF. As DNA, the CDR3 is TGTGCCAGTAGTATTTACCCGGGACAGGGGATCAATGGCTACACCTTC.

The chain links TRBV18 to TRBJ1-4; no clear D gene. The germline V gene encodes CDR1 KGHSH and CDR2 LQKENI. The CDR3 extends over 12 amino acids. The germline V and J ends were trimmed by 5 bases and 8 bases, with 9 bases remaining between them. Written as DNA, the CDR3 is TGTGCCAGCTCATACAGCAGAGAAAAACTGTTTTTT. It yields the protein CASSYSREKLFF.

The genes are TRBV5-6 and TRBJ2-5, with D maybe TRBD2 (7 bases). Germline-derived CDR1 and CDR2 are SGHDT and YYEEEE. Trimming left V 3 bases short and J 9 bases short, with 24 bases between. The CDR3 is 16 amino acids. As DNA, the CDR3 is TGTGCCAGCAGCTCGGGGGGCTACCGCGGGTTGGGGGCCCAGTACTTC. Amino acids: CASSSGGYRGLGAQYF. The whole variable domain, remainder taken from reference TRBV5-6 and TRBJ2-5, is DAGVTQSPTHLIKTRGQQVTLRCSPKSGHDTVSWYQQALGQGPQFIFQYYEEEERQRGNFPDRFSGHQFPNYSSELNVNALLLGDSALYLCASSSGGYRGLGAQYFGPGTRLLVL.

The chain recombines TRBV6-5 with TRBJ1-3; perhaps TRBD1 as D (6 bases). Germline-derived CDR1 and CDR2 are MNHEY and SVGAGI. This CDR3 is built from 15 residues. V shed 5 bases and J shed 0 bases, with 11 bases lying between them. This CDR3 reads CASSPMDSSGNTIYF. As DNA, the CDR3 is TGTGCCAGCAGTCCGATGGACAGCTCTGGAAACACCATATATTTT.

This clone has only one observation. V usage is TRBV19 and J usage is TRBJ2-5, with D perhaps TRBD1 (5 bases). Trimming left V 10 bases short and J 9 bases short, with 24 bases between. There are 14 residues in the CDR3. Germline values: CDR1 LNHDA, CDR2 SQIVND (reference sequence). The CDR3 nucleotides read TGTGCCACCCAGGTCAACAGGCCTTTTGGGGCCCAGTACTTC. Its translation: CATQVNRPFGAQYF.

The chain employs TRBV5-1 and TRBJ1-5; 11 positions match TRBD1. The length of the CDR3 is 15 residues. Germline-derived CDR1 and CDR2 are SGHRS and YFSETQ. With 4 bases clipped from V and 4 bases from J, the junction kept 4 bases outside the gene matches. CDR3: CASSPGTGGNQPQHF. CDR3 in DNA: TGCGCCAGCAGCCCCGGGACAGGGGGGAATCAGCCCCAGCATTTT.

Only a few counts were recorded for this clone. The V gene is TRBV6-5, the J gene TRBJ2-3; 9 nucleotides line up with TRBD1. CDR1 is MNHEY, CDR2 SVGAGI, per germline. Germline trimming cut 6 bases from V and 3 bases from J; bases unmatched to any gene: 4. The CDR3 is made up of 14 amino acids. CDR3 bases: TGTGCCAGCAGGGACAGGGGAGGAACAGATACGCAGTATTTT. Translating gives CASRDRGGTDTQYF.

The rearrangement uses TRBV29-1 and TRBJ2-7; TRBD2 matches 12 bases. CDR1 and CDR2 (germline): SQVTM, ANQGSEA. J lost 0 bases, V lost 4 bases, and 7 bases had no gene match. This CDR3 comprises 16 residues. CDR3 sequence (DNA): TGCAGCGTTGCCCGACTAGCGGGGGCCCTCTCCTACGAGCAGTACTTC. Encoded protein: CSVARLAGALSYEQYF.

J is TRBJ1-2 and V is TRBV1; the table gives TRBD1 as D, unverified against the DNA. TRBV1 is listed as a pseudogene. The CDR3 extends over 14 amino acids. CDR3 in amino acids: CTSSQVRQCYGYTF. The CDR3, as DNA: TGCACCAGCAGCCAAGTAAGACAGTGCTATGGCTACACCTTC.

The rearrangement links TRBV7-2 to TRBJ2-3; 16 bases line up with TRBD2. J lost 6 bases, V lost 5 bases, and 8 bases had no gene match. This CDR3 is built from 17 residues. From germline, CDR1 is SGHTA and CDR2 FQGNSA. CDR3 loop: CASSIPGLAGGRDTQYF. In nucleotides, the CDR3 is TGTGCCAGCAGCATACCGGGACTAGCGGGGGGGCGGGATACGCAGTATTTT.

This clone was seen once. The V gene is TRBV2, the J gene TRBJ1-1; TRBD1 is a possible D gene (5 bases). Per germline, CDR1 SNHLY and CDR2 FYNNEI. The V end was cut by 6 bases, the J end by 0 bases, with 11 bases between. The CDR3 consists of 14 residues. As DNA, the CDR3 is TGTGCCAGCAGGGGGGGGACCATGAACACTGAAGCTTTCTTT. Translating gives CASRGGTMNTEAFF.

The chain recombines TRBV6-5 with TRBJ1-1, with D perhaps matching TRBD1 (5 bases). The V end lost 8 bases, the J end lost 4 bases, and 8 bases lay between the germline ends. The CDR3 consists of 11 residues. Germline CDR1 and CDR2: MNHEY and SVGAGI. In DNA form, the CDR3 reads TGTGCCAGCGGCGGGGGCACTGAAGCTTTCTTT. This codes for CASGGGTEAFF.

On this clone: At one boundary the junction diverges from the germline segment, which might be a read error. Within the sample, other DNA sequences also encode this same CDR3. This chain uses TRBV6-5 with TRBJ1-6; perhaps TRBD1 as D (6 bases). CDR1 and CDR2 from the germline V gene are MNHEY and SVGAGI. The CDR3 runs to 16 residues. The CDR3 region is CASSSANRAGNSPLHF. DNA of the CDR3: TGCGCCAGCAGTTCCGCGAACAGGGCTGGTAATTCACCCCTCCACTTT.

This chain links TRBV7-9 with TRBJ1-5; D possibly corresponds to TRBD1 (5 bases). V lost 5 bases, J lost 5 bases, and 19 bases lay in between. Germline CDR1 is SEHNR and CDR2 is FQNEAQ (reference sequence). This CDR3 contains 16 residues. CDR3 coding DNA: TGTGCCAGCAGCGGCGGGGTGGGGCAGGGTTATCAGCCCCAGCATTTT. Its protein product is CASSGGVGQGYQPQHF.

The chain joins TRBV6-5 to TRBJ1-5, with D uncertain. This CDR3 has 15 residues. The V gene lost 0 bases and the J gene lost 4 bases, with 10 bases spanning the gap. Germline V gene sequence: CDR1 MNHEY, CDR2 SVGAGI. CDR3 DNA sequence: TGTGCCAGCAGTTACTCTCGGGTTGGGAATCAGCCCCAGCATTTT. Translating it yields CASSYSRVGNQPQHF.

This clone appeared a few times. The junction differs from germline at one of its ends, possibly a read error. The rearrangement uses TRBV6-1 and TRBJ2-7; perhaps TRBD1 as D (5 bases). The V gene's germline CDR1 is MNHNS and CDR2 SASEGT. The CDR3 runs 14 residues. The CDR3 DNA reads TGTGCCACCAGTGGTGACAGCCTACCCTACGAGCAGTACTTC. Its protein is CATSGDSLPYEQYF.

This clone was counted between two and nine times. The chain combines TRBV18 with TRBJ2-3; TRBD2 matches 9 bases. The V gene end was trimmed by 0 bases and the J gene end by 4 bases; junction bases not matched to a gene: 2. Germline V gene data show CDR1 as KGHSH and CDR2 as LQKENI. This CDR3 is 15 amino acids long. The CDR3 nucleotides are TGTGCCAGCTCACCACCGGGACTAGCTGCAGATACGCAGTATTTT. Amino acids: CASSPPGLAADTQYF.

The chain employs TRBV10-1 and TRBJ1-1, with 7 bases fitting TRBD1. The length of the CDR3 is 15 residues. V dropped 3 bases and J dropped 1; count of bases not matched to a gene: 5. In germline, CDR1 is WNHNN, CDR2 SYGVQD (reference sequence). The CDR3 DNA is TGCGCCAGCAGTGACAGAGGACAGGCGAACACTGAAGCTTTCTTT. Residues: CASSDRGQANTEAFF.

Only one count was recorded for this clone. The rearrangement joins TRBV19 to TRBJ2-5; D may be TRBD2 (5 bases). Trimming took off 5 bases at V and 4 bases at J, with 17 bases between the two ends. The CDR3 spans 15 residues. Per germline, CDR1 LNHDA and CDR2 SQIVND (reference sequence). CDR3 amino acids: CASSSPSGRLETQYF. The DNA of the CDR3 is TGTGCCAGTAGTTCCCCTAGTGGGAGATTAGAGACCCAGTACTTC.